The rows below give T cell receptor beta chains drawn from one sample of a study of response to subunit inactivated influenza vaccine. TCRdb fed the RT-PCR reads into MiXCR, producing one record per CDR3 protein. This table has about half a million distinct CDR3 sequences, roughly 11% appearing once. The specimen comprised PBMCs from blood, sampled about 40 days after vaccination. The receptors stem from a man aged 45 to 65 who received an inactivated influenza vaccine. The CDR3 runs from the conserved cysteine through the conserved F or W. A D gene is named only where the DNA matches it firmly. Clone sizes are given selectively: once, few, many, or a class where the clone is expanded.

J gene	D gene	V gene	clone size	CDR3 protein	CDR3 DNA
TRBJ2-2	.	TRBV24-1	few	CATSDLGTANTGELFF	TGTGCCACCAGTGATCTCGGGACCGCGAACACCGGGGAGCTGTTTTTT
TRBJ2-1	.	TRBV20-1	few	CSVRLNEQFF	TGCAGTGTTAGACTGAATGAGCAGTTCTTC
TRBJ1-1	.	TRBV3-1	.	CASRTASEAFF	TGTGCCAGCCGGACAGCCAGTGAAGCTTTCTTT
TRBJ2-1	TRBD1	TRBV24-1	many	CATGSGQGIIYNEQFF	TGTGCCACCGGATCAGGACAGGGAATCATCTACAATGAGCAGTTCTTC
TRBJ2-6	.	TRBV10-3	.	CAISESRGRSPAYSGANVLTF	TGTGCCATCAGTGAGTCGCGGGGCAGGTCCCCCGCTTACTCTGGGGCCAACGTCCTGACTTTC
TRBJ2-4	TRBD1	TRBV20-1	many	CSARQGLAKNIQYF	TGCAGTGCGCGACAGGGCCTAGCCAAAAACATTCAGTACTTC
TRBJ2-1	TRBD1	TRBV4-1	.	CASSQAGQYNEQFF	TGCGCCAGCAGCCAAGCGGGACAGTACAATGAGCAGTTCTTC
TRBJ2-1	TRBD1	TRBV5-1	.	CASSTGTVRNEQFF	TGCGCCAGCAGCACAGGGACAGTTAGGAATGAGCAGTTCTTC
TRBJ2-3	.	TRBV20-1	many	CSASRTGIDTQYF	TGCAGTGCTAGCCGAACAGGGATAGATACGCAGTATTTT
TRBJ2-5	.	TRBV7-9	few	CASRDGKRTQYF	TGTGCCAGCAGGGATGGAAAGCGGACCCAGTACTTC
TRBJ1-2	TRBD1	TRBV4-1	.	CASSQSDRVYGYTF	TGCGCCAGCAGCCAATCGGACAGGGTCTATGGCTACACCTTC
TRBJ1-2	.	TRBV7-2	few	CASSLTINYGYTF	TGTGCCAGCAGCCTAACGATTAACTATGGCTACACCTTC
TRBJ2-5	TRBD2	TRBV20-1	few	CSARPWASGPETQYF	TGCAGTGCTAGGCCATGGGCTAGCGGTCCAGAGACCCAGTACTTC
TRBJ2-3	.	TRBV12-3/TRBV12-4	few	CASSSEDYTDTQYF	TGTGCCAGCAGTTCGGAGGACTACACAGATACGCAGTATTTT
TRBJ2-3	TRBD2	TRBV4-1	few	CASSQDLFGMWGGPSRTDTQYF	TGCGCCAGCAGCCAAGATCTTTTTGGGATGTGGGGAGGGCCGTCACGCACAGATACGCAGTATTTT
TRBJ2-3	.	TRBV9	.	CASSLPRGLLSTDTQYF	TGTGCCAGCAGCCTCCCAAGGGGCCTCCTTAGCACAGATACGCAGTATTTT
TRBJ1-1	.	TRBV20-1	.	CSARSRARGTEAFF	TGCAGTGCGAGAAGCCGGGCTCGTGGCACTGAAGCTTTCTTT
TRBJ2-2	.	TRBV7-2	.	CASSLAGRPVGNTGELFF	TGTGCCAGCAGCTTAGCTGGACGCCCCGTAGGGAACACCGGGGAGCTGTTTTTT
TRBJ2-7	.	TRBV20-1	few	CSARGNAYEQYF	TGCAGTGCTAGGGGCAACGCCTACGAGCAGTACTTC
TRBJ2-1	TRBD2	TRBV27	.	CASSLGTSGSRNEQFF	TGTGCCAGCAGTTTAGGGACTAGCGGGAGTAGGAATGAGCAGTTCTTC
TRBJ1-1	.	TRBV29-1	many	CSVTPGGTEAFF	TGCAGCGTTACCCCTGGCGGCACTGAAGCTTTCTTT
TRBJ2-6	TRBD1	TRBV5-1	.	CASSSQAGGSGANVLTF	TGCGCCAGCAGCTCCCAGGCAGGGGGCTCTGGGGCCAACGTCCTGACTTTC
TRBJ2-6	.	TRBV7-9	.	CASRYRTSGANVLTF	TGTGCCAGCAGATATCGGACCTCTGGGGCCAACGTCCTGACTTTC
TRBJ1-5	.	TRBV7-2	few	CASSLGGTRNQPQHF	TGTGCCAGCAGCTTAGGGGGGACAAGGAATCAGCCCCAGCATTTT
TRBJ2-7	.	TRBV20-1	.	CSARGQLSSYEQYF	TGCAGTGCTAGAGGCCAATTAAGCTCCTACGAGCAGTACTTC
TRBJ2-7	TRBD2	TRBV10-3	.	CAISEGTSGSVHEQYF	TGTGCCATCAGTGAGGGAACTAGCGGGAGCGTCCACGAGCAGTACTTC
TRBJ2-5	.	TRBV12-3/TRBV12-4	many	CASSFRGQTAKQETQYF	TGTGCCAGCAGTTTCCGCGGACAGACAGCTAAACAAGAGACCCAGTACTTC
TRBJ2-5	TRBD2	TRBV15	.	CATSRDRLAGQETQYF	TGTGCCACCAGCAGAGATCGGCTAGCGGGCCAAGAGACCCAGTACTTC
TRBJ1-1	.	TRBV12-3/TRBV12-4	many	CASSSRAQYTEAFF	TGTGCCAGCAGTTCCCGGGCTCAGTACACTGAAGCTTTCTTT
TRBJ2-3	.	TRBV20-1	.	CSAIDESTDTQYF	TGCAGTGCTATTGATGAGAGCACAGATACGCAGTATTTT
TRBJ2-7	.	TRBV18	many	CASSPTEGEQYF	TGTGCCAGCTCACCGACGGAGGGCGAGCAGTACTTC
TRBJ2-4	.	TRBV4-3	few	CASSQEWSWRAKNIQYF	TGCGCCAGCAGCCAAGAGTGGTCCTGGAGGGCCAAAAACATTCAGTACTTC
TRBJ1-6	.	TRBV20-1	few	CSASGGSPLHF	TGCAGTGCCAGCGGAGGTTCACCCCTCCACTTT
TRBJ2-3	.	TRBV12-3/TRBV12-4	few	CASLLSGGSTDTQYF	TGTGCCAGCTTGTTGTCCGGGGGAAGCACAGATACGCAGTATTTT
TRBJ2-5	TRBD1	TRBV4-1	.	CASSQERAGGYETQYF	TGCGCCAGCAGCCAAGAAAGGGCAGGGGGCTATGAGACCCAGTACTTC
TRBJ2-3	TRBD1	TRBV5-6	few	CASSLATGRMHF	TGTGCCAGCAGCTTGGCGACAGGGAGAATGCATTTT
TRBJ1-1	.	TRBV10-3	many	CAISESLTGTEAFF	TGTGCCATCAGTGAGTCTCTAACGGGGACTGAAGCTTTCTTT
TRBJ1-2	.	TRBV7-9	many	CASSLVAYGYTF	TGTGCCAGCAGCTTAGTCGCGTATGGCTACACCTTC
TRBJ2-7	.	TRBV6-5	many	CASSDRPEWQYF	TGTGCCAGCAGTGACAGGCCAGAGTGGCAGTACTTC
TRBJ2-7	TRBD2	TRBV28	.	CASSPDSGTTPREQYF	TGTGCCAGCAGCCCCGACTCCGGGACTACCCCCCGCGAGCAGTACTTC
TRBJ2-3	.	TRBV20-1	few	CSARPQGDTDTQYF	TGCAGTGCTAGGCCCCAGGGAGACACAGATACGCAGTATTTT
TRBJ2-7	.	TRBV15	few	CATSRVGWGPDYEQYF	TGTGCCACCAGCAGAGTAGGATGGGGGCCGGACTACGAGCAGTACTTC
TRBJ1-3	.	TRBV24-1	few	CATSRAYGTGNTIYF	TGTGCCACCAGCAGAGCATACGGGACTGGAAACACCATATATTTT
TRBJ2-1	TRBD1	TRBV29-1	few	CSVEATGTPYNEQFF	TGCAGCGTTGAGGCGACAGGGACCCCCTACAATGAGCAGTTCTTC
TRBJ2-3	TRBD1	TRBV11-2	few	CASSLLGTGGSDTQYF	TGTGCCAGCAGCTTATTGGGGACAGGGGGCTCAGATACGCAGTATTTT
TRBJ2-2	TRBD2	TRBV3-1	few	CASSPTSERNTGELFF	TGTGCCAGCAGCCCCACTAGCGAACGGAACACCGGGGAGCTGTTTTTT
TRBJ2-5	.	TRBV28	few	CASHPLGGQQETQYF	TGTGCCAGCCACCCCCTCGGGGGGCAACAAGAGACCCAGTACTTC
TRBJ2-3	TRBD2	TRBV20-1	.	CSARGRGVTDTQYF	TGCAGTGCTAGGGGGAGGGGAGTCACAGATACGCAGTATTTT
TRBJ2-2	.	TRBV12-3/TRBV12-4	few	CASSLPAPTATGELFF	TGTGCCAGCAGTTTACCCGCTCCCACCGCAACCGGGGAGCTGTTTTTT
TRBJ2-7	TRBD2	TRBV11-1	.	CASSGRLGTSGRERFEQYF	TGTGCCAGCAGCGGACGCTTGGGGACTAGCGGGAGGGAGAGGTTCGAGCAGTACTTC
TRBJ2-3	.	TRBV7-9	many	CASSSLSTDTQYF	TGTGCCAGCAGCTCCCTCAGCACAGATACGCAGTATTTT
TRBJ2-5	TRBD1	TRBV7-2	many	CASSLVDRAYQETQYF	TGTGCCAGCAGCTTAGTAGACAGGGCGTACCAAGAGACCCAGTACTTC
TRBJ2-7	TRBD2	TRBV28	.	CASSIPGLARSYEQYF	TGTGCCAGCAGTATACCGGGACTAGCGAGATCCTACGAGCAGTACTTC
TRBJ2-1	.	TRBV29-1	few	CSTSRATRLSSYNEQFF	TGCAGCACTAGCAGAGCAACACGCCTAAGCTCCTACAATGAGCAGTTCTTC